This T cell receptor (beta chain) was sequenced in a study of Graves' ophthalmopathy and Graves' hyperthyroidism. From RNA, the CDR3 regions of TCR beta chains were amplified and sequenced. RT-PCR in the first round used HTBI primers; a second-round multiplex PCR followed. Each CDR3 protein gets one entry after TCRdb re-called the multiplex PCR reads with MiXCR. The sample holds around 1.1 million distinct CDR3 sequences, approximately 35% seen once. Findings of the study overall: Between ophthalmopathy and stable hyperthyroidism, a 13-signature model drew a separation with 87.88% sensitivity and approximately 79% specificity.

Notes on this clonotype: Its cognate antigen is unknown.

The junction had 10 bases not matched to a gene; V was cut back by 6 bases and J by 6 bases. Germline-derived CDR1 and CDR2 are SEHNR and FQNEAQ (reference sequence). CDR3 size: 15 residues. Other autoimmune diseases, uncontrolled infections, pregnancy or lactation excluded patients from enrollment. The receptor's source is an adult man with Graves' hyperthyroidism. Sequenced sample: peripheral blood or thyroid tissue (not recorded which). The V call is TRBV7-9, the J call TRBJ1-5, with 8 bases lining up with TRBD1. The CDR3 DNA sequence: TGTGCCAGCAGTTTCCCGGGACAGGTGTTTCAGCCCCAGCATTTT. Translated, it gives CASSFPGQVFQPQHF.